These 16 T cell receptor beta chains originate from one sample sequenced in a study of human T cells and chemical hapten exposure. The time point here: patch test 2, 6 weeks after DPC sensitization. Treatment specified: therapeutic diphenylcyclopropenone sensitization with weekly scalp DPC. In TCRdb, the RACE reads were re-called with MiXCR into one record per CDR3 protein. Of tens of thousands of distinct CDR3 sequences in the sample, 8% to 9% are singletons; the top ten hold 15%. The sequenced sample was whole blood, obtained in connection with sensitization to the hapten diphenylcyclopropenone (DPC). The receptors here all came from a woman in her thirties or forties with alopecia areata. Some clones in this sample may be carry-over from other donors' samples.

This clonotype was counted at least ten times. V is TRBV9 and J is TRBJ2-1, with TRBD2 matching 14 bases. The junction had 11 bases not matched to a gene; V was cut back by 3 bases and J by 9 bases. The CDR3 has 17 amino acids. Germline CDR1 SGDLS, CDR2 YYNGEE. CDR3 in amino acids: CASSAGLAGGQTGEQFF. The CDR3, as DNA: TGTGCCAGCAGCGCCGGACTAGCGGGGGGCCAGACAGGTGAGCAGTTCTTC.

A few counts support this clonotype. The gene calls are TRBV7-9 and TRBJ1-1; 7 positions match TRBD1. Per the germline V gene, CDR1 is SEHNR and CDR2 is FQNEAQ (reference sequence). The CDR3 extends over 14 amino acids. V shed 3 bases and J 0 bases; nucleotides not matched to a gene: 1. The chain's CDR3 is CASSFDRVNTEAFF. DNA for the CDR3: TGTGCCAGCAGCTTTGACAGGGTGAACACTGAAGCTTTCTTT.

This sequence joins TRBV29-1 and TRBJ1-1; D is unresolved. This CDR3 comprises 14 residues. Trimming stripped 4 bases from V and 2 bases from J, with 14 bases between. CDR1 and CDR2 (germline): SQVTM, ANQGSEA. Here the CDR3 reads CSVVPPPINTEAFF. The DNA for the CDR3 is TGCAGCGTTGTCCCTCCTCCAATAAACACTGAAGCTTTCTTT.

This clonotype was observed many times. The V gene is TRBV11-2, the J gene TRBJ2-1; possible D gene TRBD1, 5 bases. Trimming took off 6 bases at V and 2 bases at J, with 20 bases between the two ends. Germline values: CDR1 SGHAT, CDR2 FQNNGV. This CDR3 region has 17 residues. The CDR3 bases are TGTGCCAGCAGACCACACACCAGGGCTGCGCCCTACAATGAGCAGTTCTTC. Translation: CASRPHTRAAPYNEQFF.

This clonotype was detected ten times or more. V gene TRBV9 combines with J gene TRBJ1-6, with unresolved D. V lost 2 bases and J lost 9, with 6 bases in between. The CDR3 extends over 12 amino acids. Germline V gives CDR1 SGDLS, CDR2 YYNGEE. DNA of the CDR3: TGTGCCAGCAGCGTCCGGAGTTCACCCCTCCACTTT. Translated, it gives CASSVRSSPLHF.

The sample holds a few counts of this clonotype. This sequence joins TRBV12-3 or TRBV12-4 and TRBJ2-3; 10 bases fit TRBD1. This CDR3 comprises 15 residues. Germline trimming cut 5 bases from V and 4 bases from J; bases unmatched to any gene: 6. The CDR3 reads CASSRQGAFADTQYF. Here the CDR3 DNA reads TGTGCCAGCAGTAGACAGGGGGCGTTCGCAGATACGCAGTATTTT.

This clonotype was recorded many times. This chain uses TRBV7-8 with TRBJ2-1, with D possibly TRBD1 on 5 matching bases. The germline V gene has CDR1 SGHVS and CDR2 FQNEAQ. This CDR3 is 17 amino acids long. V was clipped by 3 bases and J by 0 bases, with 15 bases between them. The CDR3 nucleotides read TGTGCCAGCAGCTTCATGGTAACAGGTAGCTCCTACAATGAGCAGTTCTTC. It encodes CASSFMVTGSSYNEQFF.

This clonotype was seen only a few times. The V call is TRBV20-1, the J call TRBJ2-1; 7 bases are a match to TRBD1. Germline lookup yields CDR1 DFQATT and CDR2 SNEGSKA (reference sequence). Germline trimming cut 8 bases from V and 4 bases from J; bases unmatched to any gene: 5. The CDR3 is 12 amino acids. CDR3 sequence: CSPGQRYNEQFF. The CDR3 bases are TGCAGTCCGGGACAGCGGTACAATGAGCAGTTCTTC.

V gene TRBV4-3 combines with J gene TRBJ2-6, with D unclear. The CDR3 runs to 16 residues. The ends were cut back, 0 bases at V and 0 bases at J, with 6 bases in the middle. Per the germline V gene, CDR1 is LGHNA and CDR2 is YSLEER. CDR3 coding DNA: TGCGCCAGCAGCCAAGATGGGATCTCTGGGGCCAACGTCCTGACTTTC. It encodes CASSQDGISGANVLTF.

This clonotype was seen ten or more times. The chain recombines TRBV29-1 with TRBJ2-5; TRBD2 matches at 7 bases. CDR1 and CDR2 from the germline V gene are SQVTM and ANQGSEA. V lost 3 bases, J lost 4 bases, and 5 bases stayed unmatched. The CDR3 totals 13 residues. CDR3 amino acids: CSVEPRGGETQYF. In DNA, the CDR3 is TGCAGCGTTGAGCCGCGCGGGGGAGAGACCCAGTACTTC.

The chain employs TRBV27 and TRBJ2-7; 15 nucleotides agree with TRBD2. CDR1 and CDR2 (germline): MNHEY, SMNVEV (reference sequence). The V and J ends lost 5 bases and 6 bases, in that order; junction bases with no gene match: 2. CDR3 length: 14 residues. CDR3 in DNA: TGTGCCAGCAGTCCGGGACTAGCGGGGGGCGAGCAGTACTTC. This gives the protein CASSPGLAGGEQYF.

There are many counts of this clonotype. The J gene is TRBJ2-5, the V gene TRBV2; D remains unclear. Deletions cut 3 bases from V and 2 bases from J, with 16 bases between. This CDR3 has 16 residues. CDR1 is SNHLY and CDR2 is FYNNEI in the germline V gene. CDR3 sequence (DNA): TGTGCCAGCAGTGAGGTTGTCAGCTATCTTCAAGAGACCCAGTACTTC. As protein: CASSEVVSYLQETQYF.

This clonotype appeared many times. This sequence joins TRBV6-6 and TRBJ2-7; D gene ambiguous. The V end lost 0 bases, the J end lost 7 bases, and 7 bases lay between the germline ends. Germline assignment: CDR1 MNHNY and CDR2 SVGAGI (reference sequence). This CDR3 is 12 amino acids long. This CDR3 reads CASSYSNGEQYF. CDR3 in DNA: TGTGCCAGCAGTTACTCGAACGGGGAGCAGTACTTC.

This clonotype was observed a few times. The chain links TRBV7-2 to TRBJ1-2; 9 positions match TRBD1. The CDR3 extends over 13 amino acids. Germline V gives CDR1 SGHTA, CDR2 FQGNSA. J was trimmed by 10 bases and V by 5 bases; bases with no gene match: 8. The CDR3: CASSSRDRDFYTF. CDR3 nucleotides: TGTGCCAGCAGCAGCCGGGACAGGGATTTCTACACCTTC.

The J gene is TRBJ1-4, the V gene TRBV10-3, with a possible D match to TRBD1 (6 bases). CDR1 and CDR2 (germline): ENHRY, SYGVKD. There are 14 residues in the CDR3. Trimming pared 6 bases from V and 0 bases from J, leaving 8 bases between. Here the CDR3 DNA reads TGTGCCATCAGCTCAGGGGCAACTAATGAAAAACTGTTTTTT. Translating it yields CAISSGATNEKLFF.

This clonotype was recorded many times. This chain uses TRBV20-1 with TRBJ2-1; D remains unclear. Looked up from germline, CDR1 is DFQATT and CDR2 is SNEGSKA (reference sequence). The CDR3 is 12 amino acids. V lost 4 bases, J lost 9 bases, and 13 bases lay in between. The CDR3 spells CSAKTPRGEQFF. The CDR3 bases are TGCAGTGCTAAAACACCCCGCGGTGAGCAGTTCTTC.